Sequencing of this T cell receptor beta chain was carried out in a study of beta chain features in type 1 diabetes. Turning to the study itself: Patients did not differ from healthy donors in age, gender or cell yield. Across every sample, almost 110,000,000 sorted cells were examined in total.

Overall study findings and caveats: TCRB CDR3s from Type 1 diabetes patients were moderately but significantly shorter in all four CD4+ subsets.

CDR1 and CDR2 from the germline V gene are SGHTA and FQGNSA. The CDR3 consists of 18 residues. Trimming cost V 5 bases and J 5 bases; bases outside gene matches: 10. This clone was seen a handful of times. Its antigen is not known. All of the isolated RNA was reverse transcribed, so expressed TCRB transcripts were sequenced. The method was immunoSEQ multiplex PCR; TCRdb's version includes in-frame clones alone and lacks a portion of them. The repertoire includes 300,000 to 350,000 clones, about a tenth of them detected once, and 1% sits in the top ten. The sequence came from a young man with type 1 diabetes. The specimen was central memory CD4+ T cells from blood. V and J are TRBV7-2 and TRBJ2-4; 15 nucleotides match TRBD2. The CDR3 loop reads CASSPSGTSGGQENIQYF. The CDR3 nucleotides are TGTGCCAGCAGCCCCTCCGGGACTAGCGGGGGGCAAGAAAACATTCAGTACTTC. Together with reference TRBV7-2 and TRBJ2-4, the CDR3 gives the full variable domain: GAGVSQSPSNKVTEKGKDVELRCDPISGHTALYWYRQSLGQGLEFLIYFQGNSAPDKSGLPSDRFSAERTGGSVSTLTIQRTQQEDSAVYLCASSPSGTSGGQENIQYFGAGTRLSVL.